This record covers a single T cell receptor (beta chain). This entry is derived from a study of blood T cell repertoires in COVID-19. Profiling relied on immunoSEQ multiplex PCR, and the TCRdb table lists in-frame clones only, not all of them. The repertoire has around 88,000 clones, 81% of them found once; the top ten carry 4.4%. V lost 0 bases and J lost 5, with 16 bases in between. CDR1 and CDR2 (germline): LGHNA, YSLEER. This CDR3 is 16 amino acids long. Sequenced input: peripheral blood. This sequence was found in a man between 60 and 70 years old with acute or convalescent COVID-19. The chain recombines TRBV4-3 with TRBJ1-2, with a tentative D call TRBD1 (6 bases). The CDR3 region has the DNA TGCGCCAGCAGCCAAGATCGGGACATACCAGCGTATGGCTACACCTTC. Its protein is CASSQDRDIPAYGYTF.